This T cell receptor (beta chain) was captured by sequencing in a study of shared clonotypes between healthy human individuals. Notes on the study in general: Clonotype sharing across donors was expected to vary with sequencing depth. Naive subsets, compared against memory subsets, generally had larger estimated richness values.

Details on this clone: Antigen specificity is unknown.

Germline V gene sequence: CDR1 MNHNS, CDR2 SASEGT. The CDR3 has 12 amino acids. V was clipped by 9 bases and J by 5 bases, with 11 bases between them. Sorted-subset replicate PCR reactions were performed with about 210 ng DNA, corresponding to 30,000 to 35,000 T cell genomes. Clones were read by immunoSEQ multiplex PCR, and TCRdb kept only the in-frame ones, dropping some. The data hold more than 200,000 clones, with 65% observed a single time. The sequenced material came from memory CD4+ T cells sorted from blood. As to subset: CD45RA-negative fraction. V and J are TRBV6-1 and TRBJ2-1; D is unresolved. This sequence originates from a young man in good health. DNA of the CDR3: TGTGCCAGTTGGTCTAACCACAATGAGCAGTTCTTC. Protein product: CASWSNHNEQFF.